The TCR beta chain under discussion was sequenced for a study of CD8+ T cells in alopecia areata. Treatment given: oral pan-JAK inhibitor, 5-10 mg twice daily. It was cDNA, reverse transcribed from extracted RNA, that served as the sequencing template. Assay used: immunoSEQ multiplex PCR; TCRdb lists only in-frame clones, some missing. This sample yields more than 150,000 clones, of which about 60% are seen a single time; over 10% belongs to the top ten. This CDR3 contains 15 residues. The germline CDR1 and CDR2 sequences are MGHRA and YSYEKL. With V trimmed by 2 bases and J by 4 bases, 5 bases remained unmatched.

This clonotype originated in a human donor with alopecia areata. The source material was CD8+ T cells sorted from blood, sampled at week 24, from a patient treated with tofacitinib. V and J are TRBV4-1 and TRBJ1-5, with 7 bases fitting TRBD1. CDR3 sequence: CASSQLQGRNQPQHF. Written as DNA, the CDR3 is TGCGCCAGCAGCCAACTACAGGGGCGGAATCAGCCCCAGCATTTT.